The source of this T cell receptor (beta chain) is a study of blood T cell repertoires in COVID-19. On the study more broadly: Some COVID-19 samples were acute and others convalescent; all came from the United States, Italy and Spain. PBMCs, B-cell-depleted T cells, or T cells provided the cDNA or gDNA that made up the material.

The table lists this clone with a count of one. How the authors handled the data: Reference gene primer amplification gave estimated nucleated cell counts. Data came from immunoSEQ multiplex PCR; TCRdb stores just in-frame clones and leaves some out. V, J and clone size are taken as reported in that table, and D and trimming were inferred from the DNA itself. This sample yields some 220,000 clones, of which 80% to 90% are seen a single time; around 4% belongs to the top ten. The CDR3 runs to 17 residues. Trimming removed 8 bases from V and 5 bases from J; junction bases left unmatched: 17. Germline V gene sequence: CDR1 WSHSY, CDR2 SAAADI.

The source is a man in his forties or fifties with acute or convalescent COVID-19. The rearrangement uses TRBV10-2 and TRBJ1-1; 10 positions agree with TRBD1. The specimen was peripheral blood. CDR3 DNA: TGCGCCAGCTCGGGAAGGACAGGGGGGACCAAAAAAACTGAAGCTTTCTTT. It codes for CASSGRTGGTKKTEAFF.